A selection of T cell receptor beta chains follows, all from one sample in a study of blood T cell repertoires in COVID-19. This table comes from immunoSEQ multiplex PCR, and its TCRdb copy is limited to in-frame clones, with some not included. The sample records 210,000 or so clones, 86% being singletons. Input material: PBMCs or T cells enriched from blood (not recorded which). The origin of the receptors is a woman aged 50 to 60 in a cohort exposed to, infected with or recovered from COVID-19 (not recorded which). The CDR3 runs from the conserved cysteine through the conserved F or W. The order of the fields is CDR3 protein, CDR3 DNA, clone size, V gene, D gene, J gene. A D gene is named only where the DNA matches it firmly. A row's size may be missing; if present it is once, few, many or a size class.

CDR3 protein: CASSLEGLVIGELFF
CDR3 DNA: TGTGCCAGCAGCTTAGAGGGACTAGTTATCGGGGAGCTGTTTTTT
clone size: -
V gene: TRBV7-2
D gene: TRBD2
J gene: TRBJ2-2

CDR3 protein: CASSLSRDRGHQPQHF
CDR3 DNA: TGTGCCAGCAGTTTATCCCGGGACAGGGGGCATCAGCCCCAGCATTTT
clone size: few
V gene: TRBV27
D gene: TRBD1
J gene: TRBJ1-5

CDR3 protein: CASSSGQGLDGYTF
CDR3 DNA: TGCGCCAGCAGCTCCGGACAGGGTCTTGATGGCTACACCTTC
clone size: -
V gene: TRBV4-1
D gene: TRBD1
J gene: TRBJ1-2

CDR3 protein: CASTPYGQGGSKNIQYF
CDR3 DNA: TGTGCCAGCACCCCTTATGGACAGGGGGGATCCAAAAACATTCAGTACTTC
clone size: few
V gene: TRBV7-3
D gene: TRBD1
J gene: TRBJ2-4

CDR3 protein: CASNPGSLNEKLFF
CDR3 DNA: TGTGCCAGCAACCCCGGGAGCCTAAATGAAAAACTGTTTTTT
clone size: -
V gene: TRBV6-5
D gene: -
J gene: TRBJ1-4

CDR3 protein: CASSPIAGGVDTQYF
CDR3 DNA: TGTGCCAGCAGCCCCATAGCGGGGGGTGTAGATACGCAGTATTTT
clone size: few
V gene: TRBV7-3
D gene: TRBD2
J gene: TRBJ2-3

CDR3 protein: CASSLRLAGEETQYF
CDR3 DNA: TGTGCCAGCAGCTTAAGACTAGCGGGGGAAGAGACCCAGTACTTC
clone size: few
V gene: TRBV5-4
D gene: TRBD2
J gene: TRBJ2-5

CDR3 protein: CASSPGLAVSQGTQYF
CDR3 DNA: TGTGCCAGCAGCCCTGGACTAGCGGTTTCTCAGGGTACGCAGTATTTT
clone size: -
V gene: TRBV9
D gene: TRBD2
J gene: TRBJ2-3

CDR3 protein: CASSLGTGNLYSNQPQHF
CDR3 DNA: TGTGCCAGCAGCCTGGGGACAGGGAACCTTTATAGCAATCAGCCCCAGCATTTT
clone size: -
V gene: TRBV19
D gene: TRBD1
J gene: TRBJ1-5

CDR3 protein: CASRLRGADTQYF
CDR3 DNA: TGTGCCAGCAGACTTAGGGGCGCAGATACGCAGTATTTT
clone size: once
V gene: TRBV3-1/TRBV3-2
D gene: -
J gene: TRBJ2-3

CDR3 protein: CASSQDHGGFSTDTQYF
CDR3 DNA: TGCGCCAGCAGCCAAGATCACGGGGGGTTTAGCACAGATACGCAGTATTTT
clone size: -
V gene: TRBV4-3
D gene: TRBD2
J gene: TRBJ2-3

CDR3 protein: CASSLTGVTYNEQFF
CDR3 DNA: TGTGCCAGCAGCTTAACAGGGGTAACCTACAATGAGCAGTTCTTC
clone size: -
V gene: TRBV7-9
D gene: TRBD1
J gene: TRBJ2-1

CDR3 protein: CASSTRPSSGKETQYF
CDR3 DNA: TGTGCCAGCAGCACCCGACCCTCCTCGGGGAAAGAGACCCAGTACTTC
clone size: -
V gene: TRBV9
D gene: -
J gene: TRBJ2-5

CDR3 protein: CASSQTRGQGQPQHF
CDR3 DNA: TGCGCCAGCAGCCAGACCAGGGGGCAGGGTCAGCCCCAGCATTTT
clone size: -
V gene: TRBV4-3
D gene: TRBD1
J gene: TRBJ1-5

CDR3 protein: CASSTDRGNQPQHF
CDR3 DNA: TGTGCCAGTAGTACGGACAGGGGGAATCAGCCCCAGCATTTT
clone size: -
V gene: TRBV19
D gene: TRBD1
J gene: TRBJ1-5

CDR3 protein: CSVEGVGAGGEAFF
CDR3 DNA: TGCAGCGTTGAGGGAGTGGGGGCCGGCGGTGAAGCTTTCTTT
clone size: -
V gene: TRBV29-1
D gene: -
J gene: TRBJ1-1

CDR3 protein: CASSQSETGYNYGYTF
CDR3 DNA: TGTGCCAGCAGCCAGTCCGAGACAGGCTATAACTATGGCTACACCTTC
clone size: -
V gene: TRBV3-1/TRBV3-2
D gene: -
J gene: TRBJ1-2

CDR3 protein: CASSPGQGGPYGYTF
CDR3 DNA: TGTGCCAGCAGTCCGGGACAGGGAGGGCCCTATGGCTACACCTTC
clone size: -
V gene: TRBV28
D gene: TRBD1
J gene: TRBJ1-2

CDR3 protein: CASSAVQGAGEKLFF
CDR3 DNA: TGTGCCAGCAGCGCCGTCCAGGGGGCAGGTGAAAAACTGTTTTTT
clone size: -
V gene: TRBV7-9
D gene: TRBD1
J gene: TRBJ1-4

CDR3 protein: CASSVGLATNSYEQYF
CDR3 DNA: TGTGCCAGCAGCGTAGGACTAGCAACTAACTCCTACGAGCAGTACTTC
clone size: -
V gene: TRBV9
D gene: TRBD2
J gene: TRBJ2-7

CDR3 protein: CASSRDRGTEAFF
CDR3 DNA: TGCGCCAGCAGCCGAGACAGGGGCACTGAAGCTTTCTTT
clone size: -
V gene: TRBV4-1
D gene: TRBD1
J gene: TRBJ1-1

CDR3 protein: CAWNRGRDGYTF
CDR3 DNA: TGTGCCTGGAACAGGGGGAGGGATGGCTACACCTTC
clone size: -
V gene: TRBV30
D gene: TRBD1
J gene: TRBJ1-2

CDR3 protein: CATSRDGGTRSYEQYF
CDR3 DNA: TGTGCCACCAGCAGAGATGGTGGCACCAGGTCCTACGAGCAGTACTTC
clone size: -
V gene: TRBV15
D gene: -
J gene: TRBJ2-7

CDR3 protein: CASRNYRYQETQYF
CDR3 DNA: TGTGCCAGCAGGAACTACAGGTACCAAGAGACCCAGTACTTC
clone size: -
V gene: TRBV6-5
D gene: -
J gene: TRBJ2-5

CDR3 protein: CASSLTQGNGELFF
CDR3 DNA: TGTGCCAGCAGCTTAACACAGGGTAACGGGGAGCTGTTTTTT
clone size: -
V gene: TRBV7-3
D gene: -
J gene: TRBJ2-2

CDR3 protein: CASSLAQGGGNTIYF
CDR3 DNA: TGTGCCAGCAGCTTGGCCCAGGGCGGTGGAAACACCATATATTTT
clone size: once
V gene: TRBV5-4
D gene: -
J gene: TRBJ1-3

CDR3 protein: CASSLQGTGNTIYF
CDR3 DNA: TGCGCCAGCAGCTTGCAGGGTACTGGAAACACCATATATTTT
clone size: -
V gene: TRBV5-1
D gene: -
J gene: TRBJ1-3